Sequencing of this T cell receptor beta chain was carried out in a study of STAT5B mutations in CD4+ large granular lymphocyte leukemia. On this clone itself: Its specificity is unknown.

As originally analysed: A productive frequency of 2.59 x 10-5 was the lowest detectable. The repertoire was sequenced with immunoSEQ multiplex PCR; TCRdb's copy has only in-frame clones and lacks some. Clone size and the V and J calls come from that table; the DNA yielded D and trimming. Here the sample spans about 32,000 clones, roughly 80% being singletons. CDR3 length: 15 amino acids. The V and J ends lost 3 bases and 4 bases respectively, with 15 bases between them. Germline V gene sequence: CDR1 LNHDA, CDR2 SQIVND (reference sequence). Study-level findings and limits: Main leukemic clonotypes were patient-specific, but 25% appeared at low frequency elsewhere.

Sequenced input: CD4+ T cells from blood buffy coats. The rearrangement joins TRBV19 to TRBJ1-1; D is unclear. The clonotype comes from a human donor in good health. CDR3 bases: TGTGCCAGTAGTATTCGGGTTGGGTTAGGCACTGAAGCTTTCTTT. Protein product: CASSIRVGLGTEAFF.